The clone carrying this T cell receptor (beta chain) was seen at least ten times. Its antigen is as yet unknown. Amplification targeted the TCR beta CDR3 regions, with RNA transcripts as the source material. HTBI-primed RT-PCR formed the first round, and a multiplex PCR formed the second. TCRdb passed the multiplex PCR reads through MiXCR, listing each CDR3 protein once. The sample has around 400,000 distinct CDR3 sequences, 20% to 25% seen once. This sample is part of a study of Graves' ophthalmopathy and Graves' hyperthyroidism. The study's findings and limits: Progression of ophthalmopathy was predicted by the model with more than 70% sensitivity and around 77% specificity.

Germline trimming cut 0 bases from V and 10 bases from J; bases unmatched to any gene: 9. Germline CDR1 is LGHNA and CDR2 is YSLEER. CDR3 length equals 16 residues. The TCR comes from a woman aged 18 to 35 with stable Graves' hyperthyroidism. The J gene is TRBJ1-6, the V gene TRBV4-3, with TRBD1 matching over 7 bases. Sequenced input: peripheral blood. CDR3 in amino acids: CASSQDSGGGGSPLHF. CDR3 nucleotides: TGCGCCAGCAGCCAAGATAGTGGAGGGGGCGGGTCACCCCTCCACTTT.